The 7 T cell receptor beta chains below come from one sample, sequenced in a study of identical twins. MiXCR was run by TCRdb on the 5' RACE reads, yielding one entry per CDR3 protein. The data contain just over 500,000 distinct CDR3 sequences, about 20% of them singletons. These same records also appear under a second study, on T cells expressing NK-cell markers.

Sequenced sample: CD4+ T cells sorted from blood. The receptors originated from a woman in her late teens or twenties in good health.

This clonotype was observed a single time. This may be a read error, as it is one base from a much larger clone. This chain connects TRBV20-1 to TRBJ1-1; D gene uncertain. CDR1 is DFQATT, CDR2 SNEGSKA, per germline (reference sequence). The CDR3 totals 14 residues. CDR3 protein: CSAHGDRRNGEAYF. The CDR3 nucleotides are TGCAGTGCTCACGGTGATCGCCGTAACGGTGAAGCTTACTTT.

This clonotype has just a few counts. This chain uses TRBV20-1 with TRBJ1-1; TRBD1 is a possible D gene (5 bases). Germline V gene data show CDR1 as DFQATT and CDR2 as SNEGSKA (reference sequence). Between the trimmed V and J ends, which lost 3 bases and 4 bases, there was a span of 12 bases. This CDR3 comprises 13 residues. DNA of the CDR3: TGCAGTGCTAGTTCGGAGGGGACCACTGAAGCTTTCTTT. Its protein is CSASSEGTTEAFF.

The rearrangement links TRBV7-2 to TRBJ2-7; the D gene is possibly TRBD2 (5 bases). V was pared by 3 bases and J by 3 bases, with 18 bases between. Germline CDR1 is SGHTA and CDR2 is FQGNSA. This CDR3 spans 16 amino acids. The CDR3 spells CASSFSAETRFYEQYF. DNA of the CDR3: TGTGCCAGCAGCTTCTCAGCGGAGACTCGCTTCTACGAGCAGTACTTC.

V is TRBV27 and J is TRBJ2-1, with 9 bases matching TRBD2. J was trimmed by 3 bases and V by 2 bases; bases with no gene match: 8. CDR1 MNHEY and CDR2 SMNVEV come from the germline V gene (reference sequence). The CDR3 totals 17 residues. The CDR3, as DNA: TGTGCCAGCAGTTTACTGACTAGCGGAAATAACTACAATGAGCAGTTCTTC. Protein: CASSLLTSGNNYNEQFF.

The gene calls are TRBV5-1 and TRBJ2-1; weak D call: TRBD2 (6 bases). The V gene's germline CDR1 is SGHRS and CDR2 YFSETQ. V was pared by 2 bases and J by 4 bases, with 10 bases between. CDR3 length: 14 amino acids. The CDR3 region has the DNA TGCGCCAGCAGCTTCCTAGCGCCATACAATGAGCAGTTCTTC. It yields the protein CASSFLAPYNEQFF.

The V and J genes are TRBV5-6 and TRBJ1-1, with 9 bases aligning to TRBD1. Germline CDR1 reads SGHDT; CDR2 reads YYEEEE. V lost 0 bases and J lost 0; bases outside the gene matches: 6. This CDR3 has 17 amino acids. The DNA of the CDR3 is TGTGCCAGCAGCTTGGGTCCCACAGGGGGCATGAACACTGAAGCTTTCTTT. Protein product: CASSLGPTGGMNTEAFF.

There are a few counts of this clonotype. The chain has TRBV18 and TRBJ1-3; possibly TRBD1 for D (5 bases). The CDR3 has 16 residues. The germline V gene encodes CDR1 KGHSH and CDR2 LQKENI. The V end was cut by 2 bases, the J end by 0 bases, with 11 bases between. The CDR3 nucleotides read TGTGCCAGCTCACCATCAACGGACACCTCTGGAAACACCATATATTTT. It is translated as CASSPSTDTSGNTIYF.